In its sample, the clone carrying this T cell receptor beta chain was seen once. The sample belongs to a study of blood T cell repertoires in COVID-19. As for the study in general: Sites across the United States, Italy and Spain contributed samples from acute and convalescent COVID-19.

This table comes from immunoSEQ multiplex PCR, and its TCRdb copy is limited to in-frame clones, with some not included. The table shows 300,000 to 350,000 clones, with around 91% occurring only once. Enrollment of patients from Seattle took place during active infection, with longitudinal follow-up. This CDR3 region has 15 residues. Per the germline V gene, CDR1 is SGDLS and CDR2 is YYNGEE. Trimming cost V 0 bases and J 4 bases; bases outside gene matches: 3. This receptor was taken from a middle-aged woman with COVID-19, enrolled during active disease. Sequencing input: peripheral blood. The chain couples TRBV9 to TRBJ1-1, with TRBD1 matching 10 bases. The CDR3 loop is CASSVGQGAITEAFF. CDR3 in DNA: TGTGCCAGCAGCGTAGGACAGGGGGCCATCACTGAAGCTTTCTTT.